This T cell receptor beta chain is drawn from a study of beta chain features in type 1 diabetes. Study results and limitations: Diminished insertions and augmented deletions at VDJ junctions characterized type 1 diabetes patients. Significant though moderate, a shortening of TCRB CDR3s appeared in all four CD4+ subsets of Type 1 diabetes patients. Compared with healthy donors, patients appeared to share more similar naive, central memory and regulatory TCRB repertoires.

Trimming pared 5 bases from V and 11 bases from J, leaving 21 bases between. The CDR3 runs to 14 residues. Germline-derived CDR1 and CDR2 are SEHNR and FQNEAQ (reference sequence). As for this clone: The antigen remains unidentified.

Using CD45RO/CCR7/CD25/CD127/CD95/CD27, CD4+ naive, central memory, regulatory and stem cell-like memory cells were sorted. Expressed TCRB transcripts got sequenced, as all isolated RNA was reverse transcribed. Using immunoSEQ multiplex PCR, the repertoire was profiled, and TCRdb retains in-frame clones only, with some absent. The sample includes 130,000 to 150,000 clones, about 13% of them seen just once. This receptor was obtained from a man aged 18 to 30 with type 1 diabetes. The specimen sequenced was central memory CD4+ T cells from blood. V usage is TRBV7-9 and J usage is TRBJ2-5; D perhaps matches TRBD1 (6 bases). The chain's CDR3 is CASSPRQEIRAQYF. CDR3 coding DNA: TGTGCCAGCAGCCCCCGACAGGAGATACGAGCGCAGTACTTC. Based on the CDR3 plus reference TRBV7-9 and TRBJ2-5, the full variable domain is DTGVSQNPRHKITKRGQNVTFRCDPISEHNRLYWYRQTLGQGPEFLTYFQNEAQLEKSRLLSDRFSAERPKGSFSTLEIQRTEQGDSAMYLCASSPRQEIRAQYFGPGTRLLVL.